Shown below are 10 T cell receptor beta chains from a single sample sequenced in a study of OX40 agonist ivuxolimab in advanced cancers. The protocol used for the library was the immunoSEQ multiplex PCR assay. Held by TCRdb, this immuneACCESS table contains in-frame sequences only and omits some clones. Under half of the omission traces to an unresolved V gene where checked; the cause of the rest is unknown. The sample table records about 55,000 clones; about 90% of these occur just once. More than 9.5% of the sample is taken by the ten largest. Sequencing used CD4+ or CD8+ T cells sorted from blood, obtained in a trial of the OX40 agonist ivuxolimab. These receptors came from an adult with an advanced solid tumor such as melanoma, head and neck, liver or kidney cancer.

CDR3 sequence (DNA): TGCGCCAGCAGCCCCTCTGGGACTCTACTCAATCAGCCCCAGCATTTT. It encodes CASSPSGTLLNQPQHF. The rearrangement uses TRBV4-1 and TRBJ1-5; D is perhaps TRBD1 (5 bases). Trimming shortened V by 4 bases and J by 3 bases, and 16 bases separated the two germline ends. Germline CDR1 MGHRA, CDR2 YSYEKL. The CDR3 extends over 16 amino acids.

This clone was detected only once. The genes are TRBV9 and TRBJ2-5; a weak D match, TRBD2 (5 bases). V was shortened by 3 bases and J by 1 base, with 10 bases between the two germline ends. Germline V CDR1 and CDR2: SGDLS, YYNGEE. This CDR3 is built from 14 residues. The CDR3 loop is CASSDFGSQETQYF. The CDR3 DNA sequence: TGTGCCAGCAGCGACTTTGGGAGCCAAGAGACCCAGTACTTC.

For the CDR3, the DNA is TGCGCCAGCAGCCAAGATCGCAGTTCAGCAAACACTGAAGCTTTCTTT. Protein product: CASSQDRSSANTEAFF. The genes are TRBV4-3 and TRBJ1-1, with D uncertain. The CDR3 has 16 residues. The germline V and J ends were trimmed by 0 bases and 2 bases, with 13 bases remaining between them. Looked up from germline, CDR1 is LGHNA and CDR2 is YSLEER.

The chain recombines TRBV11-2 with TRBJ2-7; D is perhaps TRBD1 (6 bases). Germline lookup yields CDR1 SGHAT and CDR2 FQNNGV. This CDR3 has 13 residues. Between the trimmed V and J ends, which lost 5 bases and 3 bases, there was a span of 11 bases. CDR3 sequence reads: CASSPGQLYEQYF. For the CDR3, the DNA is TGTGCCAGCAGCCCGGGACAACTCTACGAGCAGTACTTC.

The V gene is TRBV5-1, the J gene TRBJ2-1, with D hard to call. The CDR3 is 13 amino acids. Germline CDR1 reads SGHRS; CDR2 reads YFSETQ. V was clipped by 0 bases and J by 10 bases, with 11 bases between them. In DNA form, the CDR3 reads TGCGCCAGCAGCTTGGCCGGTATTGCCGAGCAGTTCTTC. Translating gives CASSLAGIAEQFF.

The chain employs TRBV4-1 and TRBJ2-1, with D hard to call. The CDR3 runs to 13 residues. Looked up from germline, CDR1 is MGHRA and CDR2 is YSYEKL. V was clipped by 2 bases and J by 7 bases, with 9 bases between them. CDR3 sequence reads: CASSQTPGNEQFF. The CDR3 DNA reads TGCGCCAGCAGCCAAACCCCTGGGAATGAGCAGTTCTTC.

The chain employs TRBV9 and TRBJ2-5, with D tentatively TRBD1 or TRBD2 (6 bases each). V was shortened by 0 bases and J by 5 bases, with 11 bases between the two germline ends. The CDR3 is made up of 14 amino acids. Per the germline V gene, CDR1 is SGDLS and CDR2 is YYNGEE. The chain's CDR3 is CASSVGGARETQYF. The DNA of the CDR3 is TGTGCCAGCAGCGTAGGGGGGGCCCGGGAGACCCAGTACTTC.

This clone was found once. CDR3 sequence reads: CASSSSGTGETEAFF. CDR3 DNA sequence: TGTGCCAGCAGTTCCTCCGGGACAGGGGAAACTGAAGCTTTCTTT. The chain uses TRBV27 and TRBJ1-1; 10 bases are a match to TRBD1. The germline V gene has CDR1 MNHEY and CDR2 SMNVEV (reference sequence). V shed 4 bases and J 5 bases; nucleotides not matched to a gene: 7. The CDR3 is 15 residues long.

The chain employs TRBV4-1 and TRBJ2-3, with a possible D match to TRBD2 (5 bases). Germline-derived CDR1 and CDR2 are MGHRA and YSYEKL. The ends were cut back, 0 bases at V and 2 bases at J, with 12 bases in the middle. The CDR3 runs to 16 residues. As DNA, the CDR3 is TGCGCCAGCAGCCAAGAGACTATCGACCCCACAGATACGCAGTATTTT. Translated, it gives CASSQETIDPTDTQYF.

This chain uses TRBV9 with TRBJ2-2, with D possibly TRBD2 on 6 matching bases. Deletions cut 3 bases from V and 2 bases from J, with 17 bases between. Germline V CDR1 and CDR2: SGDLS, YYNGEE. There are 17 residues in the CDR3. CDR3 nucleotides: TGTGCCAGCAGCGCCAGCCGACTAGGGGTAAACACCGGGGAGCTGTTTTTT. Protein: CASSASRLGVNTGELFF.